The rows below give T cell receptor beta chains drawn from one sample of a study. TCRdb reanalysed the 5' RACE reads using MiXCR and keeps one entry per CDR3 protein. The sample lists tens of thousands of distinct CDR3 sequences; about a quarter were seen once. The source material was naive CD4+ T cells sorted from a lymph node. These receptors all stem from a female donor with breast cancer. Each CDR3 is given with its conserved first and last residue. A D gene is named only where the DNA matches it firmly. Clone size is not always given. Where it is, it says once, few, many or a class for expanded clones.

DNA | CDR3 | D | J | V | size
TGTGCCAGCAGCTTAGCGGGAGGGCCGGGCACAGATACGCAGTATTTT | CASSLAGGPGTDTQYF | TRBD2 | TRBJ2-3 | TRBV7-6 | medium-sized
TGCAGTGCTAGTCGCGGGAGTGTCTACAATGAGCAGTTCTTC | CSASRGSVYNEQFF | TRBD2 | TRBJ2-1 | TRBV20-1 | many
TGTGCCAGCAGTAGTGGGTTTGGGACTAGCGAGGGGTTAAGTGATACGCAGTATTTT | CASSSGFGTSEGLSDTQYF | TRBD2 | TRBJ2-3 | TRBV28 | .
TGTGCCAGCAGCCAAAAGGGACTCGACTCCTCCGATACGCAGTATTTT | CASSQKGLDSSDTQYF | . | TRBJ2-3 | TRBV28 | .
TGTGCCTGGAGGGCTAACACTGAAGCTTTCTTT | CAWRANTEAFF | . | TRBJ1-1 | TRBV30 | few
TGTGCCAGCAGTCCGACAGGGCCCTATGGCTACACCTTC | CASSPTGPYGYTF | TRBD1 | TRBJ1-2 | TRBV6-6 | .
TGTGCCACCAGCAGAGCCCAGGGGGCAACTAATGAAAAACTGTTGTTT | CATSRAQGATNEKLLF | TRBD1 | TRBJ1-4 | TRBV15 | .
TGTGCCAGCAGTGAATTCGGACGGACAGACCTCACTGAAGCTTTCTTT | CASSEFGRTDLTEAFF | . | TRBJ1-1 | TRBV6-1 | few
TGTGCCGGCAGCTCTAACTCGGGCTCAACGGACGAGCAGTACTTC | CAGSSNSGSTDEQYF | . | TRBJ2-7 | TRBV9 | few
TGTGCCAGCGGGGGGCTAGGAAATCAGCCCCAGCATTTT | CASGGLGNQPQHF | . | TRBJ1-5 | TRBV7-8 | many
TGCGCCAGCAGGCCGGATTGGGGAACCGGGGAGCTGTTTTTT | CASRPDWGTGELFF | . | TRBJ2-2 | TRBV5-1 | .
TGTGCCAGCAAGGAGGATTTCTACTTTCAAGAGACCCAGTACTTC | CASKEDFYFQETQYF | . | TRBJ2-5 | TRBV6-1 | few
TGCGCCAGCAGCGAACATGGGAACACCGGGGAGCTGTTTTTT | CASSEHGNTGELFF | . | TRBJ2-2 | TRBV5-1 | .
TGTGCCAGCAGCTCGCCTATAGCGGCCTACGAGCAGTACTTC | CASSSPIAAYEQYF | . | TRBJ2-7 | TRBV7-9 | .
TGTGCCAGCAGCCCAGAAGACTACGATGAGCAGTTCTTC | CASSPEDYDEQFF | . | TRBJ2-1 | TRBV9 | .
TGTGCCAGCAGTACGAGGATTGAAGCTTTCTTT | CASSTRIEAFF | . | TRBJ1-1 | TRBV6-1 | many
TGTGCCAGCAGTCTCACTGCGGATATAAACACTGAAGCTTTCTTT | CASSLTADINTEAFF | . | TRBJ1-1 | TRBV12-3/TRBV12-4 | .
TGTGCCAGCAGCATAAGGGACCTTAACTACGAGCAGTACTTC | CASSIRDLNYEQYF | . | TRBJ2-7 | TRBV7-8 | .
TGTGCCAGCAGCTTAGGCCGCGGTCAAGGAGGAAATGAGCAGTTCTTC | CASSLGRGQGGNEQFF | . | TRBJ2-1 | TRBV11-2 | .